This record looks at one T cell receptor beta chain sequence and its context. The target antigen is unknown. These data belong to a study of cytomegalovirus exposure and HLA in healthy donors. Study-level findings and limits: In an earlier analysis, about 87% or about 30%: the productive usage of most TCR beta V segments. Later on, a genetic analysis was performed. It linked a missense variant in DCLRE1C with V- and J-gene trimming of TCR beta. Association of 16,951 TCR beta sequences with HLA alleles was found at 0.05 false discovery rate in a later analysis.

PCR involved 60 Vbeta and 13 Jbeta primers. Clones were read by immunoSEQ multiplex PCR, and TCRdb kept only the in-frame ones, dropping some. This sample carries around 150,000 clones, 75% to 85% of them seen once, and the ten largest clones take approximately 12%. CDR1 is LNHDA, CDR2 SQIVND, per germline (reference sequence). V was clipped by 4 bases and J by 7 bases, with 8 bases between them. This CDR3 region has 11 residues. Sequencing input: PBMCs. The gene calls are TRBV19 and TRBJ2-7; weak D call: TRBD2 (6 bases). The source of this sequence is a man aged 50-60 years in good health and CMV-seropositive. The CDR3 DNA reads as TGTGCCAGTAGTACTGGGGGGGAGCAGTACTTC. Amino acid sequence: CASSTGGEQYF.